This T cell receptor beta chain derives from a study of early T cells in non-severe SARS-CoV-2 infection. Study in general: Chains were not paired, and sequencing was done on bulk RNA from unsorted whole blood.

This clonotype showed up many times. The antigen remains unidentified. Individual cDNA molecules received unique molecular identifiers during library preparation. Via MiXCR, TCRdb re-called the 5' RACE reads, giving one row per CDR3 protein. The repertoire has under 35,000 distinct CDR3 sequences, approximately 4.3% of them found once; the top ten carry over 10%. Study findings and constraints: Database matching using VDJdb favored anti-spike CD8 responses, with private and CD4 specificities left missing.

This CDR3 comprises 11 residues. V dropped 3 bases and J dropped 14 bases, with 8 bases sitting between them. This clonotype was sampled from an adult who was a healthcare worker with PCR-confirmed SARS-CoV-2 infection or an uninfected control (not recorded which). The chain uses TRBV12-3 or TRBV12-4 and TRBJ1-6; D is uncertain. Specimen: whole blood. CDR3 protein: CASSFRPSLHF. For the CDR3, the DNA is TGTGCCAGCAGTTTTCGGCCATCCCTCCACTTT.